This entry describes one T cell receptor (beta chain). Germline V gives CDR1 LGHNA, CDR2 YSLEER. The V gene lost 0 bases and the J gene lost 0 bases, with 9 bases spanning the gap. CDR3 size: 15 residues. TCRdb recomputed calls from the RT-PCR reads with MiXCR, one row per CDR3 protein. Of almost 700,000 distinct CDR3 sequences in the sample, more than 13% were seen once. The sequence came from a female donor in good health, serving as a healthy control. V and J are TRBV4-3 and TRBJ2-7; tentatively, D is TRBD1 (6 bases). Sequencing input: memory CD4+ T cells from blood. The DNA for the CDR3 is TGCGCCAGCAGCCAAGAAACAGGGAGCTCCTACGAGCAGTACTTC. This sequence encodes CASSQETGSSYEQYF.